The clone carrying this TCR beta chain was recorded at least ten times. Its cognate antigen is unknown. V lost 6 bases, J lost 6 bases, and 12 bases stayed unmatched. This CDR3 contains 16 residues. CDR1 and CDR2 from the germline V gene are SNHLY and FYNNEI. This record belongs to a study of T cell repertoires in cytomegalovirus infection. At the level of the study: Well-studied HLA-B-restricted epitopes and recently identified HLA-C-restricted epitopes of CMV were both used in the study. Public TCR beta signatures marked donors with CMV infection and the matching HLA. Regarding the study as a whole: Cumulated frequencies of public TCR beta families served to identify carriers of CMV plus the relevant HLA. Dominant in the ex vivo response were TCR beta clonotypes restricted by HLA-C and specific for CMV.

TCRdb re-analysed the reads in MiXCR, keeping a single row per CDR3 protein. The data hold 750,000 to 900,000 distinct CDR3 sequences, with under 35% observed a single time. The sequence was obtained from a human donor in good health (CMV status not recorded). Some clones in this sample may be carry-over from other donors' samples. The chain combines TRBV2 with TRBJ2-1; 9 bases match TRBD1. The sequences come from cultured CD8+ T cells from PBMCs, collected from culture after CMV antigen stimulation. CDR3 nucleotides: TGTGCCAGCAGCGATTTACAGGGGGCTGAGGTCAATGAGCAGTTCTTC. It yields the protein CASSDLQGAEVNEQFF.